The clone carrying this T cell receptor beta chain was seen once. The sample comes from a study of blood T cell repertoires in COVID-19. Study as a whole: Sources were T cells, B-cell-depleted T cells, or PBMCs; the material itself was cDNA or gDNA.

In the authors' workflow: The assay estimated nucleated cells by amplifying reference gene primers. This table comes from immunoSEQ multiplex PCR, and its TCRdb copy is limited to in-frame clones, with some not included. Clone size and the V and J calls come from that table; the DNA yielded D and trimming. This sample carries 150,000 to 200,000 clones, approximately 85% of them seen once, and the ten largest clones take roughly 9.7%. The V and J ends lost 3 bases and 2 bases respectively, with 15 bases between them. The CDR3 has 16 amino acids. Germline V gives CDR1 SNHLY, CDR2 FYNNEI. The specimen sequenced was peripheral blood. The receptor's source is a human donor with active or convalescent COVID-19. The donor label of this sample is uncertain. J is TRBJ2-3 and V is TRBV2; D is ambiguous. This CDR3 is CASSESSGRNTDTQYF. The CDR3 nucleotides read TGTGCCAGCAGTGAGTCAAGTGGCAGGAACACAGATACGCAGTATTTT.